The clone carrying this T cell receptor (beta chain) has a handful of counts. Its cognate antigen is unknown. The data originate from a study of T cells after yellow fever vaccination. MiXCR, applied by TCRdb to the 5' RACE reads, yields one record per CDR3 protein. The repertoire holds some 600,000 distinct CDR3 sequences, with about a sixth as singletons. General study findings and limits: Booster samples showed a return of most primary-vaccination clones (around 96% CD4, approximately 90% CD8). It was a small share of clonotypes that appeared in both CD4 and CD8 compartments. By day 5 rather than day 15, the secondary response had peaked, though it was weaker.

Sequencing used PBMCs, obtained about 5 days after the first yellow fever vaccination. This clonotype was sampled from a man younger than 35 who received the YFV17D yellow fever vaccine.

CDR3 sequence reads: CASSLRRISYEQYF. CDR3 DNA sequence: TGTGCCAGCAGTTTGCGGCGGATCTCCTACGAGCAGTACTTC. The chain couples TRBV28 to TRBJ2-7; D gene unclear. The CDR3 has 14 residues. Germline CDR1 MDHEN, CDR2 SYDVKM. V lost 3 bases and J 0 bases, leaving 9 bases between the germline ends.